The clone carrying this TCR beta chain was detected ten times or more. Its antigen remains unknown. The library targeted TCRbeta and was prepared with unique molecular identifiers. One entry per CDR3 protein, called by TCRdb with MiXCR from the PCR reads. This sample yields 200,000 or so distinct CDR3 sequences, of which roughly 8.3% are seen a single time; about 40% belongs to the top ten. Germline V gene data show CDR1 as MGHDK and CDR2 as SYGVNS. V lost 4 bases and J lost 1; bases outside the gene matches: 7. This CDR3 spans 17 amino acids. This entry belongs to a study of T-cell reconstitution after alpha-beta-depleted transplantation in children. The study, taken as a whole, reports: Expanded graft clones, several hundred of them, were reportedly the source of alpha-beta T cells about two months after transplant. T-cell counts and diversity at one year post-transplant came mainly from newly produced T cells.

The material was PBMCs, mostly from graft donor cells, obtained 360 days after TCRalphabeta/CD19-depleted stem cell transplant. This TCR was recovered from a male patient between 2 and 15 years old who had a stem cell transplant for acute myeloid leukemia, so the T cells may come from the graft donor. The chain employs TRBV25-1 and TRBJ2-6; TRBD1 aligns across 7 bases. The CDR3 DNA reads TGTGCCAGCAGTGGACAGGGCTCGACATCTGGGGCCAACGTCCTGACTTTC. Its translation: CASSGQGSTSGANVLTF. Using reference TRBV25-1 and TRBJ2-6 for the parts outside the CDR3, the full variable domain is EADIYQTPRYLVIGTGKKITLECSQTMGHDKMYWYQQDPGMELHLIHYSYGVNSTEKGDLSSESTVSRIRTEHFPLTLESARPSHTSQYLCASSGQGSTSGANVLTFGAGSRLTVL.